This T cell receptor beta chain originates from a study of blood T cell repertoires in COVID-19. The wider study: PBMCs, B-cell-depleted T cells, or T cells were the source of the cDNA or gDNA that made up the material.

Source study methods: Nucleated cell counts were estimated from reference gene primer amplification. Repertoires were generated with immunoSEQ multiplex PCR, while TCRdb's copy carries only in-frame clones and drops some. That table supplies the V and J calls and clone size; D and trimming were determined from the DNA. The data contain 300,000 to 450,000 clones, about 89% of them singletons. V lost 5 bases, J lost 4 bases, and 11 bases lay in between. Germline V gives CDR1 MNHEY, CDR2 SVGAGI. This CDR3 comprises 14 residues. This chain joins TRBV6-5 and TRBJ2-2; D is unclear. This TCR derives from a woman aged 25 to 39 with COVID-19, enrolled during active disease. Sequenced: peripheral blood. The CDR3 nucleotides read TGTGCCAGCAGTCCTGACTCTGTCACCGGGGAGCTGTTTTTT. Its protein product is CASSPDSVTGELFF.